This entry describes one TCR beta chain. The data are from a study of T cell responses to AZD1222 COVID-19 vaccine. Trimming took off 5 bases at V and 4 bases at J, with 12 bases between the two ends. The CDR3 runs 13 residues. CDR1 is SEHNR, CDR2 FQNEAQ, per germline (reference sequence). Profiling relied on immunoSEQ multiplex PCR, and the TCRdb table lists in-frame clones only, not all of them. The data contain about 180,000 clones, nearly 95% of them singletons. This TCR derives from an adult who received the AZD1222 COVID-19 vaccine. The rearrangement links TRBV7-9 to TRBJ2-7, with a possible D match to TRBD1 (5 bases). Sequencing used peripheral blood, obtained 28 days after the second AZD1222 dose. The CDR3 DNA reads as TGTGCCAGCAGCCTAGGGGTCGAGTACGAGCAGTACTTC. It encodes CASSLGVEYEQYF.